The 8 T cell receptor beta chains below were found in one sample sequenced in a study of T cell clones after liver transplantation. The data were produced by immunoSEQ multiplex PCR, yet TCRdb's version contains in-frame clones alone and is incomplete. The sample lists around 110,000 clones; over 75% were seen once. The sample here was CD4+ T cells from blood, taken 12 months after liver transplant. The origin of the receptors is a human patient who received a liver transplant. Some of these T cells may belong to the graft donor.

The J gene is TRBJ1-3, the V gene TRBV7-7, with D possibly being TRBD1 (6 bases). The CDR3 runs 13 residues. Trimming removed 5 bases from V and 4 bases from J, with 9 bases in between. Germline V gives CDR1 SSHAT, CDR2 FNYEAQ (reference sequence). The CDR3 DNA follows: TGTGCCAGCAGCCTAGGGGGGGGAAACACCATATATTTT. Translated: CASSLGGGNTIYF.

This chain connects TRBV5-1 to TRBJ2-1; 7 bases map to TRBD2. V was pared by 7 bases and J by 5 bases, with 9 bases of the junction left unmatched. The CDR3 spans 14 residues. Germline V gene sequence: CDR1 SGHRS, CDR2 YFSETQ. CDR3 amino acids: CASLLFAGDNEQFF. As DNA, the CDR3 is TGCGCCAGCCTCCTTTTTGCGGGGGACAATGAGCAGTTCTTC.

The chain joins TRBV10-3 to TRBJ1-4; 7 bases map to TRBD1. CDR1 ENHRY and CDR2 SYGVKD come from the germline V gene. The CDR3 runs to 14 residues. Trimming took 6 bases from V and 2 from J; bases not matched to a gene: 3. The CDR3 sequence: CAISKGATNEKLFF. CDR3 DNA sequence: TGTGCCATCAGCAAGGGGGCGACTAATGAAAAACTGTTTTTT.

V usage is TRBV5-3 and J usage is TRBJ1-5, with D tentatively TRBD1 (5 bases). TRBV5-3 is placed among ORFs of uncertain function. The CDR3 consists of 14 residues. The V end was cut by 4 bases, the J end by 7 bases, with 15 bases between. The CDR3 spells CARSEGPPNQPQHF. The DNA of the CDR3 is TGTGCCAGAAGCGAGGGACCCCCGAACCAGCCCCAGCATTTT.

This chain joins TRBV21-1 and TRBJ1-2. TRBV21-1 is assigned pseudogene status. The CDR3 spans 14 residues. The CDR3: CASSSRRKNYGYTF. The CDR3 DNA reads as TGTGCCAGCAGCAGCCGCCGTAAGAACTATGGCTACACCTTC.

In this sample, this clone is medium-sized. The chain couples TRBV7-2 to TRBJ2-5, with D tentatively TRBD1 or TRBD2 (5 bases each). CDR1 is SGHTA and CDR2 is FQGNSA in the germline V gene. Between the trimmed V and J ends, which lost 6 bases and 7 bases, there was a span of 18 bases. This CDR3 comprises 14 residues. CDR3 protein: CASSRQTSEGTQYF. Written as DNA, the CDR3 is TGTGCCAGCAGTAGACAGACCTCCGAGGGGACCCAGTACTTC.

The rearrangement uses TRBV30 and TRBJ2-1; 8 positions agree with TRBD1. The CDR3 consists of 14 residues. Losses at the gene ends were 8 bases for V and 3 bases for J; bases not matched to a gene: 9. From germline, CDR1 is GTSNPN and CDR2 SVGIG (reference sequence). The CDR3 region is CAGEDRADYNEQFF. The CDR3 DNA reads TGTGCCGGGGAGGACAGGGCAGACTACAATGAGCAGTTCTTC.

The genes are TRBV6-1 and TRBJ2-2; 9 bases are shared with TRBD1. This CDR3 has 15 amino acids. The germline V gene has CDR1 MNHNS and CDR2 SASEGT. The J segment lost 6 bases and the V segment lost 5 bases, leaving 7 bases of the junction unmatched. Written as DNA, the CDR3 is TGTGCCAGCAGTTTTCTGACAGGGGGACCCGGGGAGCTGTTTTTT. Protein sequence: CASSFLTGGPGELFF.